This is a list of T cell receptor beta chains from one sample in a study of CD8 T cells in Susac syndrome. One entry per CDR3 protein results from TCRdb running MiXCR on the immunoSEQ multiplex PCR reads. The table records roughly 130,000 distinct CDR3 sequences, 90% to 95% of them present only once. Sequenced material: CD4+ T cells from PBMCs. The receptor source for this set is a human donor in good health. CDR3s include the opening cysteine and the closing phenylalanine or tryptophan. A D gene is named only where the DNA matches it firmly. Rows give clone size only sometimes, using once, few, many, or a class for an expanded clone.

clone size	V gene	J gene	D gene	CDR3 DNA	CDR3 protein
.	TRBV2	TRBJ2-3	.	TGTGCCAGCAGTGAAAATCTCGGGTTGGCGCAGTATTTT	CASSENLGLAQYF
.	TRBV5-4	TRBJ1-3	.	TGTGCCAGCAGCCTGATGGCCAGTAGCTCTGGAAACACCATATATTTT	CASSLMASSSGNTIYF
.	TRBV7-2	TRBJ2-7	.	TGTGCCAGCAGCCACCTGAGCTCCTACGAGCAGTACTTC	CASSHLSSYEQYF
.	TRBV12-3/TRBV12-4	TRBJ2-5	.	TGTGCCAGCACCAGTTCGGGCGGGAGACAGGGGGAGACCCAGTACTTC	CASTSSGGRQGETQYF
once	TRBV6-5	TRBJ1-1	TRBD1	TGTGCCAGCAGGTCCTTGGGACAGGGTGGCACTGAAGCTTTCTTT	CASRSLGQGGTEAFF
.	TRBV5-1	TRBJ2-7	.	TGCGCCAGCAGCTGGGCCCTCCCGTCGCTTGGGGAGCAGTACTTC	CASSWALPSLGEQYF
.	TRBV6-5	TRBJ2-2	.	TGTGCCAGCAGTCCCAGACAGGCCACCGGGGAGCTGTTTTTT	CASSPRQATGELFF
.	TRBV7-2	TRBJ2-1	.	TGTGCCAGCAGCCCACGGTATACCTACAATGAGCAGTTCTTC	CASSPRYTYNEQFF
.	TRBV12-3/TRBV12-4	TRBJ1-2	TRBD1	TGTGCCAGCAGTTACGGGACAGCTTATGGCTACACCTTC	CASSYGTAYGYTF
.	TRBV18	TRBJ1-5	TRBD1	TGTGCCAGCTCACCAGACAGGGTCAATCAGCCCCAGCATTTT	CASSPDRVNQPQHF
once	TRBV27	TRBJ2-7	.	TGTGCCAGCAGTCTCATCCGGGGGGAGCAGTACTTC	CASSLIRGEQYF
.	TRBV30	TRBJ1-5	.	TGTGCCTGGGGGACTCCCAATCAGCCCCAGCATTTT	CAWGTPNQPQHF
.	TRBV3-1	TRBJ1-1	.	TGTGCCAGCAGCCAATGGGGGGTCACTGAAGCTTTCTTT	CASSQWGVTEAFF
.	TRBV7-2	TRBJ1-3	.	TGTGCCAGCAGCCCTCGGGGCAGCACAAGAAACACCATATATTTT	CASSPRGSTRNTIYF